This T cell receptor (beta chain) is from a study of early T cells in non-severe SARS-CoV-2 infection. Study overall: Unsorted whole blood bulk RNA was sequenced, with unpaired chains.

Separate cDNA molecules each had unique molecular identifiers attached to them. Via MiXCR, TCRdb re-called the 5' RACE reads, giving one row per CDR3 protein. Among some 77,000 distinct CDR3 sequences, about 13% were seen once, and the ten largest hold approximately 1.1%. The CDR3 has 15 amino acids. V was pared by 5 bases and J by 8 bases, with 7 bases of the junction left unmatched. The sequenced material came from whole blood. The chain uses TRBV12-3 or TRBV12-4 and TRBJ1-6, with 9 bases aligning to TRBD1. This TCR derives from an adult who was a healthcare worker with PCR-confirmed SARS-CoV-2 infection or an uninfected control (not recorded which). The CDR3 nucleotides read TGTGCCAGCAGTACCGGGACAGGGTCTTATTCACCCCTCCACTTT. Its translation: CASSTGTGSYSPLHF.